The 32 T cell receptor beta chains presented below share a single source sample, sequenced in a study of glioma-infiltrating T cells after dendritic cell vaccination (dated by TCRdb to about 2016). Preparation of the library involved the immunoSEQ multiplex PCR assay. TCRdb stores this immuneACCESS table with in-frame sequences only. Part of the clones is absent; in the studies checked, under half of the shortfall reflects unresolved V genes, and no reason is known for the rest. The sample yields 71,000 or so clones; 81% were counted once. The ten largest clones represent roughly 8.2% of the sample. Sequencing used blood, obtained before dendritic cell vaccination. Source of these receptors: a human donor with glioblastoma.

The table lists this clone with a count of one. The chain recombines TRBV19 with TRBJ1-1, with TRBD1 identical over 10 bases. The CDR3 contains 15 residues. Germline trimming cut 3 bases from V and 4 bases from J; bases unmatched to any gene: 5. From germline, CDR1 is LNHDA and CDR2 SQIVND (reference sequence). CDR3 sequence: CASSMGTGVGTEAFF. The CDR3 DNA sequence: TGTGCCAGTAGTATGGGGACAGGGGTGGGCACTGAAGCTTTCTTT. Full variable domain (rest looked up from reference TRBV19 and TRBJ1-1): DGGITQSPKYLFRKEGQNVTLSCEQNLNHDAMYWYRQDPGQGLRLIYYSQIVNDFQKGDIAEGYSVSREKKESFPLTVTSAQKNPTAFYLCASSMGTGVGTEAFFGQGTRLTVV.

The CDR3 nucleotides are TGTGCCAGCAGCGCGTACAGGGGAGCTGTCTACGAGCAGTACTTC. Protein sequence: CASSAYRGAVYEQYF. This rearrangement joins TRBV7-2 to TRBJ2-7; TRBD1 aligns across 7 bases. Trimming removed 5 bases from V and 3 bases from J; junction bases left unmatched: 10. Per germline, CDR1 SGHTA and CDR2 FQGNSA. The CDR3 has 15 amino acids.

The J gene is TRBJ1-1, the V gene TRBV30; no firm D call. The V end lost 6 bases, the J end lost 3 bases, and 17 bases lay between the germline ends. This CDR3 spans 14 amino acids. Germline V lookup: CDR1 GTSNPN, CDR2 SVGIG (reference sequence). The CDR3 sequence: CACLREHHDTEAFF. CDR3 nucleotide sequence: TGTGCCTGCCTCCGGGAACACCACGACACTGAAGCTTTCTTT.

The V call is TRBV7-2, the J call TRBJ2-5; 9 bases are shared with TRBD1. The DNA end favors TRBJ2-7, so the J call may be wrong. The germline CDR1 and CDR2 sequences are SGHTA and FQGNSA. The CDR3 consists of 15 residues. DNA of the CDR3: TGTGCCAGCAGCCCTGGGACAGGGATAGGTTACGAGCAGTACTTC. Translated, it gives CASSPGTGIGYEQYF.

This chain links TRBV5-1 with TRBJ1-2; D might be TRBD1 (6 bases). Trimming removed 0 bases at V and 2 bases at J, with 8 bases between. This CDR3 region has 14 residues. CDR1 is SGHRS and CDR2 is YFSETQ in the germline V gene. The CDR3 nucleotides read TGCGCCAGCAGCTTGGTACAGGGAAACTATGGCTACACCTTC. Protein sequence: CASSLVQGNYGYTF.

The chain combines TRBV19 with TRBJ2-1, with TRBD1 matching 10 bases. The CDR3 is 18 residues long. The V segment lost 5 bases and the J segment 6 bases; nucleotides outside the gene matches: 16. Germline V gene sequence: CDR1 LNHDA, CDR2 SQIVND (reference sequence). The CDR3 sequence is CASSPRRKGQGEFNEQFF. In DNA form, the CDR3 reads TGTGCCAGTAGTCCCCGTAGAAAAGGACAGGGGGAGTTCAATGAGCAGTTCTTC.

This chain uses TRBV19 with TRBJ1-6; D is uncertain. Per germline, CDR1 LNHDA and CDR2 SQIVND (reference sequence). The CDR3 loop spans 17 amino acids. V lost 3 bases and J lost 0, with 12 bases in between. In DNA form, the CDR3 reads TGTGCCAGTAGTATTACGGGGAGTTACTCCTATAATTCACCCCTCCACTTT. It is translated as CASSITGSYSYNSPLHF. Full variable domain (outside the CDR3, taken from reference TRBV19 and TRBJ1-6): DGGITQSPKYLFRKEGQNVTLSCEQNLNHDAMYWYRQDPGQGLRLIYYSQIVNDFQKGDIAEGYSVSREKKESFPLTVTSAQKNPTAFYLCASSITGSYSYNSPLHFGNGTRLTVT.

The chain is built from TRBV6-5 and TRBJ1-6; D is perhaps TRBD1 (5 bases). Germline V gene data show CDR1 as MNHEY and CDR2 as SVGAGI. V lost 0 bases, J lost 10 bases, and 10 bases lay in between. The CDR3 is made up of 14 amino acids. CDR3 nucleotide sequence: TGTGCCAGCAGTTACTCGGCAGGGTTATCACCCCTCCACTTT. Translating it yields CASSYSAGLSPLHF.

The chain uses TRBV11-2 and TRBJ1-6; possible D gene TRBD1, 6 bases. CDR1 is SGHAT and CDR2 is FQNNGV in the germline V gene. The CDR3 has 17 amino acids. Trimming removed 4 bases from V and 10 bases from J, with 23 bases in between. The CDR3 nucleotides read TGTGCCAGCAGCTCCTATGGACAGAGTATAATGAGCTCACCCCTCCACTTT. Amino acid sequence: CASSSYGQSIMSSPLHF.

This clone occurred once. V and J are TRBV18 and TRBJ2-2; 7 positions match TRBD1. The germline V gene encodes CDR1 KGHSH and CDR2 LQKENI. This CDR3 contains 15 residues. V gave up 5 bases and J gave up 5 bases; unmatched junction bases: 8. In DNA, the CDR3 is TGTGCCAGCTCAATCGGACAGGATACAACCGGGGAGCTGTTTTTT. Translation: CASSIGQDTTGELFF.

The gene calls are TRBV7-9 and TRBJ2-5; D may be TRBD2 (6 bases). V lost 4 bases and J 5 bases, leaving 14 bases between the germline ends. Germline V CDR1 and CDR2: SEHNR, FQNEAQ (reference sequence). This CDR3 is 14 amino acids long. CDR3 in DNA: TGTGCCAGCAGCTCCCAGAGGGACTGGGAGACCCAGTACTTC. The encoded protein is CASSSQRDWETQYF.

V gene TRBV5-6 combines with J gene TRBJ1-2; 8 nucleotides match TRBD1. The CDR3 runs 12 residues. Trimming cost V 3 bases and J 6 bases; bases outside gene matches: 1. Germline CDR1 SGHDT, CDR2 YYEEEE. CDR3 in amino acids: CASSWTGNGYTF. The CDR3 DNA is TGTGCCAGCAGCTGGACAGGGAATGGCTACACCTTC.

The genes are TRBV7-8 and TRBJ2-7; 9 nucleotides agree with TRBD1. Germline values: CDR1 SGHVS, CDR2 FQNEAQ. The CDR3 length is 13 residues. The J segment lost 6 bases and the V segment lost 4 bases, leaving 4 bases of the junction unmatched. Written as DNA, the CDR3 is TGTGCCAGCAGCTGGGACAGGGAGGGCGAGCAGTACTTC. This encodes CASSWDREGEQYF. The full variable domain, with the rest looked up from reference TRBV7-8 and TRBJ2-7, is GAGVSQSPRYKVAKRGQDVALRCDPISGHVSLFWYQQALGQGPEFLTYFQNEAQLDKSGLPSDRFFAERPEGSVSTLKIQRTQQEDSAVYLCASSWDREGEQYFGPGTRLTVT.

The V call is TRBV7-2, the J call TRBJ1-2, with 8 positions matching TRBD1. Germline CDR1 SGHTA, CDR2 FQGNSA. Trimming removed 5 bases from V and 4 bases from J; junction bases left unmatched: 12. The CDR3 runs to 16 residues. DNA for the CDR3: TGTGCCAGCAGCCTTATAAGGACAGGGCTGCGCTATGGCTACACCTTC. Residues: CASSLIRTGLRYGYTF.

The chain carries TRBV7-2 and TRBJ2-7; tentative D call: TRBD2 (5 bases). From germline, CDR1 is SGHTA and CDR2 FQGNSA. Trimming removed 5 bases from V and 2 bases from J, with 16 bases in between. This CDR3 contains 15 residues. The DNA for the CDR3 is TGTGCCAGCAGCAAACCTGGACTGGGGACCTACGAGCAGTACTTC. Its translation is CASSKPGLGTYEQYF.

The genes are TRBV11-2 and TRBJ1-1; 9 nucleotides line up with TRBD1. Trimming took 5 bases from V and 1 from J; bases not matched to a gene: 5. CDR3 length: 15 amino acids. Germline-derived CDR1 and CDR2 are SGHAT and FQNNGV. The CDR3 DNA follows: TGTGCCAGCAGCACCAGGACAGGGGAGAACACTGAAGCTTTCTTT. Protein sequence: CASSTRTGENTEAFF.

The V and J genes are TRBV11-2 and TRBJ2-3, with unresolved D. Trimming removed 6 bases from V and 0 bases from J, with 4 bases in between. Germline CDR1 is SGHAT and CDR2 is FQNNGV. The CDR3 spans 12 residues. The CDR3 protein is CASRYSTDTQYF. The CDR3 DNA follows: TGTGCCAGCAGGTATAGCACAGATACGCAGTATTTT.

This clone was counted only a few times. This chain links TRBV10-3 with TRBJ2-4, with D possibly matching TRBD1 (5 bases). This CDR3 region has 16 residues. CDR1 and CDR2 from the germline V gene are ENHRY and SYGVKD. Deletions cut 3 bases from V and 0 bases from J, with 12 bases between. CDR3 sequence (DNA): TGTGCCATCAGTGACCAGGGAAAGGCAGCCAAAAACATTCAGTACTTC. This sequence encodes CAISDQGKAAKNIQYF.

V is TRBV7-2 and J is TRBJ2-1; no clear D gene. From germline, CDR1 is SGHTA and CDR2 FQGNSA. V was cut by 2 bases and J by 5 bases, with 7 bases left in between. This CDR3 is built from 13 residues. The CDR3 reads CASSLTRDNEQFF. CDR3 nucleotide sequence: TGTGCCAGCAGCTTAACGCGCGACAATGAGCAGTTCTTC.

This chain connects TRBV6-5 to TRBJ1-2; 7 bases align to TRBD1. CDR1 and CDR2 from the germline V gene are MNHEY and SVGAGI. CDR3 length equals 16 residues. V lost 0 bases and J lost 1; bases outside the gene matches: 5. CDR3 region: CASSYSGQANNYGYTF. Here the CDR3 DNA reads TGTGCCAGCAGTTACTCAGGACAGGCGAATAACTATGGCTACACCTTC.

V and J are TRBV5-4 and TRBJ2-2; 9 positions agree with TRBD2. Germline trimming cut 5 bases from V and 4 bases from J; bases unmatched to any gene: 6. Germline V gives CDR1 SGHNT, CDR2 YYREEE (reference sequence). CDR3 length: 15 residues. CDR3 in amino acids: CASRYSGGGTGELFF. CDR3 sequence (DNA): TGTGCCAGCAGATATAGCGGGGGCGGCACCGGGGAGCTGTTTTTT.

CDR3 loop: CASRPGTGANNEQYF. As DNA, the CDR3 is TGTGCCAGCAGACCCGGGACAGGGGCCAATAACGAGCAGTACTTC. The chain has TRBV6-5 and TRBJ2-7; TRBD1 aligns across 10 bases. The CDR3 is made up of 15 amino acids. V lost 6 bases and J lost 5; bases outside the gene matches: 10. CDR1 and CDR2 from the germline V gene are MNHEY and SVGAGI.

The chain joins TRBV11-2 to TRBJ2-2; TRBD2 agrees at 12 bases. The CDR3 covers 15 residues. Trimming removed 2 bases from V and 5 bases from J; junction bases left unmatched: 0. CDR1 SGHAT and CDR2 FQNNGV come from the germline V gene. The chain's CDR3 is CASSLLAGGTGELFF. In nucleotides, the CDR3 is TGTGCCAGCAGCTTACTAGCGGGGGGGACCGGGGAGCTGTTTTTT.

The rearrangement uses TRBV7-3 and TRBJ2-3; D not resolved. There are 13 residues in the CDR3. Trimming took 2 bases from V and 3 from J, leaving 6 bases between them. Germline-derived CDR1 and CDR2 are SGHTA and FQGTGA. CDR3: CASSLSGTDTQYF. The CDR3 bases are TGTGCCAGCAGCTTATCCGGGACAGATACGCAGTATTTT. The full variable domain, in which reference TRBV7-3 and TRBJ2-3 provide the parts outside the CDR3, is GAGVSQTPSNKVTEKGKYVELRCDPISGHTALYWYRQSLGQGPEFLIYFQGTGAADDSGLPNDRFFAVRPEGSVSTLKIQRTERGDSAVYLCASSLSGTDTQYFGPGTRLTVL.

This clone was observed a handful of times. This chain connects TRBV19 to TRBJ2-7; 7 positions agree with TRBD1. This CDR3 region has 12 residues. Trimming removed 11 bases from V and 2 bases from J; junction bases left unmatched: 6. Germline V gene data show CDR1 as LNHDA and CDR2 as SQIVND (reference sequence). CDR3 in DNA: TGTGCCGCCGGGACAGCGCCCTACGAGCAGTACTTC. It translates to CAAGTAPYEQYF. Full variable domain (outside the CDR3, taken from reference TRBV19 and TRBJ2-7): DGGITQSPKYLFRKEGQNVTLSCEQNLNHDAMYWYRQDPGQGLRLIYYSQIVNDFQKGDIAEGYSVSREKKESFPLTVTSAQKNPTAFYLCAAGTAPYEQYFGPGTRLTVT.

The gene calls are TRBV19 and TRBJ1-5; TRBD1 aligns across 9 bases. V trimming: 4 bases; J trimming: 6 bases; junction bases outside the gene matches: 4. In germline, CDR1 is LNHDA, CDR2 SQIVND (reference sequence). The length of the CDR3 is 14 residues. The CDR3 sequence is CASSTGQGSQPQHF. The CDR3 nucleotides read TGTGCCAGTAGTACCGGACAGGGGAGTCAGCCCCAGCATTTT.

The V call is TRBV5-1, the J call TRBJ1-2; TRBD1 aligns across 7 bases. The germline V gene encodes CDR1 SGHRS and CDR2 YFSETQ. This CDR3 comprises 11 residues. The ends lost 7 bases at V and 3 bases at J; junction bases unmatched: 0. CDR3 nucleotide sequence: TGCGCCAGCGGACAGGACTATGGCTACACCTTC. Translated: CASGQDYGYTF.

The genes are TRBV27 and TRBJ2-5; D unresolved. The DNA end lines up better with TRBJ2-7; the J call may be wrong. The CDR3 is 13 amino acids. Germline loops: CDR1 MNHEY, CDR2 SMNVEV (reference sequence). The CDR3 region has the DNA TGTGCCAGCAGTTTAGGAGCAGCCTACGAGCAGTACTTC. Translating gives CASSLGAAYEQYF.

The table lists this clone with a few counts. The chain is built from TRBV5-6 and TRBJ2-7, with D possibly matching TRBD1 (7 bases). Germline V CDR1 and CDR2: SGHDT, YYEEEE. CDR3 length: 18 residues. Trimming removed 1 base from V and 1 base from J, with 21 bases in between. CDR3 nucleotide sequence: TGTGCCAGCAGCTTGAGGGTCCAGGGGGGACGAAAGTCCTACGAGCAGTACTTC. It specifies CASSLRVQGGRKSYEQYF.

This chain uses TRBV6-6 with TRBJ1-1; TRBD1 is a possible D gene (6 bases). Deletions cut 8 bases from V and 0 bases from J, with 19 bases between. Germline lookup yields CDR1 MNHNY and CDR2 SVGAGI (reference sequence). CDR3 length: 16 amino acids. The CDR3 spells CASPEQGLPLNTEAFF. The CDR3 DNA follows: TGTGCCAGCCCTGAACAGGGACTACCGTTGAACACTGAAGCTTTCTTT.

This clone was found a few times. The chain combines TRBV19 with TRBJ2-3, with 12 bases matching TRBD2. CDR1 LNHDA and CDR2 SQIVND come from the germline V gene (reference sequence). V trimming: 5 bases; J trimming: 4 bases; junction bases outside the gene matches: 10. This CDR3 has 17 amino acids. The CDR3 reads CASSAKLAGGSPDTQYF. CDR3 sequence (DNA): TGTGCCAGTAGTGCAAAACTAGCGGGGGGTTCCCCAGATACGCAGTATTTT. Using reference TRBV19 and TRBJ2-3 for the parts outside the CDR3, the full variable domain is DGGITQSPKYLFRKEGQNVTLSCEQNLNHDAMYWYRQDPGQGLRLIYYSQIVNDFQKGDIAEGYSVSREKKESFPLTVTSAQKNPTAFYLCASSAKLAGGSPDTQYFGPGTRLTVL.

This clone was seen more than once but under ten times. This chain connects TRBV10-3 to TRBJ1-3, with D unresolved. V lost 5 bases to trimming and J lost 0 bases, with 11 bases between them. CDR3 length equals 15 residues. Per germline, CDR1 ENHRY and CDR2 SYGVKD. The CDR3 bases are TGTGCCATCAGTCCCCAGATTTCCTCTGGAAACACCATATATTTT. Amino acids: CAISPQISSGNTIYF.